This record covers a single TCR beta chain. Its target is unknown. The entry originates in a study of tumor-infiltrating lymphocytes in primary liver carcinoma. This CDR3 is 13 amino acids long. The authors made TCR beta cDNA from 400 to 550 ng total RNA with a constant-region primer. Investigators got TCR beta libraries out of three nested multiplex PCR rounds, done with slightly modified ARM-PCR. Two initial PCR rounds of roughly 10 cycles each paired TRBV1-TRBV30 forward primers with a C-beta reverse primer. TCRdb analysed the multiplex PCR reads with MiXCR anew, one entry per CDR3 protein. The sample holds tens of thousands of distinct CDR3 sequences; about 68% are singletons and the top ten take 20% to 30%. Findings and limits, study-wide: Tumor samples exhibited a significantly greater top-250-clone fraction than blood samples (p = 0.039). Tumor region pairs shared more overlap than did tumor-adjacent and tumor-blood pairs.

Investigators took RNA and DNA out together from 20-30 mg of unsorted bulk tissue. This clonotype originated in a man between 40 and 49 years old with primary liver carcinoma and hepatitis B virus infection. The chain carries TRBV12-3 or TRBV12-4 and TRBJ1-1, with TRBD1 matching over 7 bases. The specimen sequenced was liver tumor tissue from sampling region 3. The subset is: tumor region T3, left-lateral pole. The CDR3 DNA is TGTACTAGCAGTGTGACAGGGTTGACTGAAGCTTTCTTT. It specifies CTSSVTGLTEAFF.